One and the same sample provided the 15 T cell receptor beta chains below, sequenced in a study of CD8+CD57+ T cells in acquired aplastic anemia. All patients picked for sequencing had shown, by flow cytometry, an expansion of CD8+CD57+ cells. Template material for TCR beta VDJ and CDR3 profiling consisted of genomic DNA. TCRdb analysed the reads with MiXCR anew, one entry per CDR3 protein. The sample consists of approximately 300,000 distinct CDR3 sequences, roughly 59% of them appearing once. Input material: sorted CD4+, CD8+, or CD8+CD57+ T cells (not recorded which) from PBMCs. The receptor source for this set is a human donor with aplastic anemia.

This clonotype occurred once. At one end, the junction sequence differs from germline, possibly due to a read error. This sequence joins TRBV10-1 and TRBJ1-6; 9 bases line up with TRBD1. This CDR3 is 13 amino acids long. Germline CDR1 reads WNHNN; CDR2 reads SYGVQD (reference sequence). CDR3: CAIRPGQGSPLHF. In nucleotides, the CDR3 is TGTGCCATCAGGCCGGGACAGGGTTCACCCCTCCACTTT.

This clonotype showed up many times. V and J are TRBV3-1 and TRBJ2-3; D possibly matches TRBD1 or TRBD2 (5 bases each). Germline values: CDR1 LGHDT, CDR2 YNNKEL (reference sequence). This CDR3 has 14 residues. V lost 5 bases, J lost 2 bases, and 11 bases lay in between. CDR3 DNA sequence: TGTGCCAGCAGCAGGCTCGGGGCCACAGATACGCAGTATTTT. It encodes CASSRLGATDTQYF.

V usage is TRBV20-1 and J usage is TRBJ2-7; TRBD2 matches 11 bases. The CDR3 extends over 14 amino acids. Unmatched junction bases numbered 3, after V lost 0 bases and J lost 5 bases. Germline loops: CDR1 DFQATT, CDR2 SNEGSKA (reference sequence). CDR3: CSARDGLAGDEQYF. CDR3 sequence (DNA): TGCAGTGCTAGAGATGGACTAGCGGGTGACGAGCAGTACTTC.

As to this clonotype: In this CDR3 the conserved last residue, phenylalanine or tryptophan, is missing, so a read error is likely. The V call is TRBV12-3 or TRBV12-4, the J call TRBJ1-1; D is ambiguous. The CDR3 extends over 14 amino acids. V dropped 2 bases and J dropped 1 base, with 8 bases sitting between them. The CDR3 reads CASSLRHENTEAFS. CDR3 nucleotides: TGTGCCAGCAGTTTAAGGCACGAGAACACTGAAGCTTTCTCT.

The chain uses TRBV19 and TRBJ1-5; TRBD1 matches 9 bases. The CDR3 is 15 amino acids. Trimming removed 6 bases from V and 9 bases from J; junction bases left unmatched: 12. The V gene's germline CDR1 is LNHDA and CDR2 SQIVND (reference sequence). CDR3: CASSLNRDRVRPQHF. CDR3 bases: TGTGCCAGTAGCCTTAACCGGGACAGGGTAAGGCCCCAGCATTTT. The variable domain in full, completed from reference TRBV19 and TRBJ1-5, reads DGGITQSPKYLFRKEGQNVTLSCEQNLNHDAMYWYRQDPGQGLRLIYYSQIVNDFQKGDIAEGYSVSREKKESFPLTVTSAQKNPTAFYLCASSLNRDRVRPQHFGDGTRLSIL.

This clonotype was counted ten times or more. At one boundary the junction diverges from the germline segment, which might be a read error. The chain employs TRBV7-8 and TRBJ2-1; D gene uncertain. CDR1 is SGHVS and CDR2 is FQNEAQ in the germline V gene. The CDR3 consists of 12 residues. The CDR3 protein is CASSLSTSDPVF. The CDR3 bases are TGTGCCAGCAGCTTAAGCACATCGGACCCGGTCTTC.

About this clonotype: A much larger clone lies a single base off, so this may be a read error. V usage is TRBV6-1 and J usage is TRBJ2-1; D not resolved. The CDR3 covers 15 residues. The germline V gene has CDR1 MNHNS and CDR2 SASEGT. For the CDR3, the DNA is TGTGCCAGCAGGGATAGGTTCAAGGTGGAAAATGAGCAGCTCTTC. This sequence encodes CASRDRFKVENEQLF.

The rearrangement joins TRBV7-2 to TRBJ1-1; D gene uncertain. The CDR3 extends over 14 amino acids. V lost 6 bases and J lost 4, with 15 bases in between. Germline CDR1 SGHTA, CDR2 FQGNSA. The CDR3: CASRGEVWGTEAFF. DNA of the CDR3: TGTGCCAGCAGGGGTGAAGTTTGGGGCACTGAAGCTTTCTTT. Based on the CDR3 plus reference TRBV7-2 and TRBJ1-1, the full variable domain is GAGVSQSPSNKVTEKGKDVELRCDPISGHTALYWYRQSLGQGLEFLIYFQGNSAPDKSGLPSDRFSAERTGGSVSTLTIQRTQQEDSAVYLCASRGEVWGTEAFFGQGTRLTVV.

This clonotype was seen a handful of times. This chain links TRBV27 with TRBJ1-5, with TRBD1 identical over 9 bases. Germline trimming cut 4 bases from V and 7 bases from J; bases unmatched to any gene: 17. In germline, CDR1 is MNHEY, CDR2 SMNVEV (reference sequence). CDR3 length: 18 amino acids. The CDR3, as DNA: TGTGCCAGCAGTTCCCGGGACAGGGATTCGAAAGCTGGCCAGCCCCAGCATTTT. It is translated as CASSSRDRDSKAGQPQHF.

This clonotype was seen only a few times. CDR3 sequence reads: CSARQGALGKETQYF. The CDR3 nucleotides are TGCAGTGCTAGACAGGGGGCGCTTGGTAAAGAGACCCAGTACTTC. The genes are TRBV20-1 and TRBJ2-5; 8 nucleotides align to TRBD1. This CDR3 comprises 15 residues. J lost 3 bases, V lost 2 bases, and 8 bases had no gene match. Germline assignment: CDR1 DFQATT and CDR2 SNEGSKA (reference sequence).

Many counts were recorded for this clonotype. The V and J genes are TRBV12-3 or TRBV12-4 and TRBJ1-2; TRBD1 aligns across 9 bases. V was pared by 5 bases and J by 0 bases, with 4 bases of the junction left unmatched. The CDR3 is 15 amino acids. DNA of the CDR3: TGTGCCAGCAGTCGGACAGGGGACACTAACTATGGCTACACCTTC. The encoded protein is CASSRTGDTNYGYTF.

To note about this clonotype: Without the conserved terminal phenylalanine or tryptophan, this CDR3 likely stems from a read error. V and J are TRBV6-5 and TRBJ2-2; TRBD1 matches 7 bases. V dropped 5 bases and J dropped 8; count of bases not matched to a gene: 8. Germline V CDR1 and CDR2: MNHEY, SVGAGI. The CDR3 is made up of 14 amino acids. The CDR3 loop is CASSEDPGQGELFS. DNA for the CDR3: TGTGCCAGCAGTGAAGACCCGGGACAGGGGGAGCTGTTTTCT.

This clonotype occurred once. The chain uses TRBV12-3 or TRBV12-4 and TRBJ2-7; 9 bases are shared with TRBD2. V lost 1 base and J lost 0; bases outside the gene matches: 7. The CDR3 sequence is 17 residues long. This chain's CDR3 is CASSLEGLAGHSYEQYF. CDR3 nucleotide sequence: TGTGCCAGCAGTTTAGAGGGGCTAGCGGGGCACTCCTACGAGCAGTACTTC.

The V call is TRBV24-1, the J call TRBJ2-2; no firm D call. CDR1 is KGHDR, CDR2 SFDVKD, per germline. This CDR3 region has 13 residues. The ends were cut back, 3 bases at V and 9 bases at J, with 10 bases in the middle. The CDR3 protein is CATSDIPPRELFF. The DNA for the CDR3 is TGTGCCACCAGTGATATCCCCCCAAGGGAGCTGTTTTTT.

The rearrangement uses TRBV20-1 and TRBJ2-7; D is unresolved. CDR1 DFQATT and CDR2 SNEGSKA come from the germline V gene (reference sequence). The CDR3 extends over 12 amino acids. Between the trimmed V and J ends, which lost 7 bases and 2 bases, there was a span of 12 bases. Here the CDR3 reads CSEFEGTYEQYF. DNA for the CDR3: TGCAGTGAATTCGAAGGAACCTACGAGCAGTACTTC.